The clone carrying this TCR beta chain was picked up a small number of times. The target antigen is unknown. For the second PCR, which ran for about 7 to 11 cycles, a sample-barcoded 5' primer and a J-beta primer mix were used. TCRdb used MiXCR to reprocess the 5' RACE reads, holding one entry per CDR3 protein. The sample has hundreds of thousands of distinct CDR3 sequences; roughly 20% are singletons. This entry belongs to a study of blood T cells in healthy people across ages. Study-level background: Roughly one uniquely barcoded beta molecule per two T cells was captured.

Study-wide results and caveats: The study lacked donor CMV status, which possibly confounded expanded clonotype changes. The long-lived group displayed more naive CD4+ cells, plus higher diversity, than the aged donors did. As age increased, TCR beta diversity per million T cells fell in a roughly linear fashion.

V gave up 8 bases and J gave up 2 bases, with 10 bases separating them. The CDR3 has 12 residues. Germline CDR1 reads MDHEN; CDR2 reads SYDVKM. This sequence was found in a man in his 70s in good health. The specimen sequenced was blood. The chain couples TRBV28 to TRBJ2-7; no clear D gene. The CDR3 here is CASRNGAYEQYF. The CDR3 region has the DNA TGTGCCAGCCGCAATGGGGCCTACGAGCAGTACTTC.